Sequencing of this TCR beta chain was carried out in a study of T-cell reconstitution after alpha-beta-depleted transplantation in children. Study observations and caveats: By one year post-transplant, T-cell counts and diversity largely arose from T cells that were newly produced.

This clonotype came up many times. Antigen specificity is unknown. Preparing the TCRbeta library involved the use of unique molecular identifiers. TCRdb re-derived calls from the PCR reads in MiXCR, one entry per CDR3 protein. The data hold over 150,000 distinct CDR3 sequences, with 11% observed a single time. Trimming took 5 bases from V and 2 from J; bases not matched to a gene: 4. The CDR3 spans 16 residues. Germline loops: CDR1 SGHTA, CDR2 FQGNSA. The chain employs TRBV7-2 and TRBJ2-3, with TRBD2 matching over 13 bases. The sample here was PBMCs, taken before TCRalphabeta/CD19-depleted stem cell transplant. The TCR originated in a boy under 10 years old with acute myeloid leukemia, due to receive a stem cell transplant. CDR3 residues: CASSRGTSGTTDTQYF. In DNA form, the CDR3 reads TGTGCCAGCAGCCGAGGGACTAGCGGGACCACAGATACGCAGTATTTT.